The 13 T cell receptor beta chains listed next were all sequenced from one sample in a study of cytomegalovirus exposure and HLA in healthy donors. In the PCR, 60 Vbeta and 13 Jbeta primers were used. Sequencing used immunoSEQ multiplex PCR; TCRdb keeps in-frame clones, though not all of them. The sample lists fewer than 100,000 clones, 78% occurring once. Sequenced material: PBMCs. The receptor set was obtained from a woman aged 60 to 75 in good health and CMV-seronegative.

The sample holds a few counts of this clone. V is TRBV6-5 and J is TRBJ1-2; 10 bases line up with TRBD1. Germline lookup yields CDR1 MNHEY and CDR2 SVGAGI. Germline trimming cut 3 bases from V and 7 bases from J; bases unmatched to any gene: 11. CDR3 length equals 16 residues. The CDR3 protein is CASSYQPGQGHGGYTF. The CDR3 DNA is TGTGCCAGCAGTTATCAACCGGGACAGGGGCATGGTGGCTACACCTTC.

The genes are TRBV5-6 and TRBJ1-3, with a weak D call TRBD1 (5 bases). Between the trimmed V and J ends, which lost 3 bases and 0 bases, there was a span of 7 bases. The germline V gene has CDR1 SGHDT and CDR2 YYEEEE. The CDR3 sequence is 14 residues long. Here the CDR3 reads CASSWGLSGNTIYF. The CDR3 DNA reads TGTGCCAGCAGCTGGGGACTCTCTGGAAACACCATATATTTT.

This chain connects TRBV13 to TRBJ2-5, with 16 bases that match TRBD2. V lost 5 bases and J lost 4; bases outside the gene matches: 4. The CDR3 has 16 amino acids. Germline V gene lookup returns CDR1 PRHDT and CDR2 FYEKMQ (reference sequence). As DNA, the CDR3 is TGTGCCAGCAGCCTCGGGACTAGCGGGGGGGGAGAGACCCAGTACTTC. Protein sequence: CASSLGTSGGGETQYF.

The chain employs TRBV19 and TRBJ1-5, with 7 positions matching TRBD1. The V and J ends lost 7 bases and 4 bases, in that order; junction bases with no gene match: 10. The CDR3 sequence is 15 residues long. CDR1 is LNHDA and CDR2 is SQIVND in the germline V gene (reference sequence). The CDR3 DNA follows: TGTGCCAGTAAGTATAGGGACAGACCAAATCAGCCCCAGCATTTT. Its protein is CASKYRDRPNQPQHF.

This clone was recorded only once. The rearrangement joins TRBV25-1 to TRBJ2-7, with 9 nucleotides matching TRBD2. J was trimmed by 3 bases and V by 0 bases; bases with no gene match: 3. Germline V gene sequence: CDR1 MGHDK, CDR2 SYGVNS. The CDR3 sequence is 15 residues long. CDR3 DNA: TGTGCCAGCAGTGAATATGTTAGCGGGAGCTACGAGCAGTACTTC. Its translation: CASSEYVSGSYEQYF.

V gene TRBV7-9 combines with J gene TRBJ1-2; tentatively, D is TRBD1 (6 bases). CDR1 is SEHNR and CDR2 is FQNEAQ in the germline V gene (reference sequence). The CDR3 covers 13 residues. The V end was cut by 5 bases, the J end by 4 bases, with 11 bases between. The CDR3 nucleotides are TGTGCCAGCAGCCTCACAGGGATCTATGGCTACACCTTC. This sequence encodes CASSLTGIYGYTF.

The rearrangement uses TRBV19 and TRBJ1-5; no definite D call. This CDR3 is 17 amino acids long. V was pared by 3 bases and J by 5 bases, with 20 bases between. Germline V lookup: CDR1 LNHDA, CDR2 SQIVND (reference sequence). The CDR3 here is CASSILSVSPVHQPQHF. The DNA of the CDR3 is TGTGCCAGTAGTATCCTTAGCGTGAGTCCAGTTCATCAGCCCCAGCATTTT.

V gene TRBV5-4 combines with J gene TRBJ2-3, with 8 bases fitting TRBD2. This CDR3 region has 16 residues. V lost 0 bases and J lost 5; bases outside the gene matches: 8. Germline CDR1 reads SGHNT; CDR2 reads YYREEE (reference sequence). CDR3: CASSLDMAGGGDTQYF. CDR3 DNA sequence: TGTGCCAGCAGCTTGGATATGGCGGGAGGAGGAGATACGCAGTATTTT.

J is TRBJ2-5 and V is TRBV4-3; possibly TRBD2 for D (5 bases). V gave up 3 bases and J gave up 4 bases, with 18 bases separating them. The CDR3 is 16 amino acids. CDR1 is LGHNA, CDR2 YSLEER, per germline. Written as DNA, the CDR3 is TGCGCCAGCAGCCAGAGACTCTCCCAAGAGGGAGAGACCCAGTACTTC. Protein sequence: CASSQRLSQEGETQYF.

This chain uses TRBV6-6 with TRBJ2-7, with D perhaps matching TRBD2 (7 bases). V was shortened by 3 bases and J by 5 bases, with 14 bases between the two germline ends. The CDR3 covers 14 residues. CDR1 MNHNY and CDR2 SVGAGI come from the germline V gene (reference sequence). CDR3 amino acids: CASSYPRGGDEQYF. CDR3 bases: TGTGCCAGCAGTTATCCAAGGGGGGGGGACGAGCAGTACTTC.

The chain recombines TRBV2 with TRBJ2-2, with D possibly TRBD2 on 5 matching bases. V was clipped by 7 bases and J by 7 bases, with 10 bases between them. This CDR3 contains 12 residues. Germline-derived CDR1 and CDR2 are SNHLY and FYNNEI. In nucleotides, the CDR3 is TGTGCCAGCACCCCCGAGGGCGGGGAGCTGTTTTTT. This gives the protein CASTPEGGELFF. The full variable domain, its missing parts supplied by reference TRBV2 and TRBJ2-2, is EPEVTQTPSHQVTQMGQEVILRCVPISNHLYFYWYRQILGQKVEFLVSFYNNEISEKSEIFDDQFSVERPDGSNFTLKIRSTKLEDSAMYFCASTPEGGELFFGEGSRLTVL.

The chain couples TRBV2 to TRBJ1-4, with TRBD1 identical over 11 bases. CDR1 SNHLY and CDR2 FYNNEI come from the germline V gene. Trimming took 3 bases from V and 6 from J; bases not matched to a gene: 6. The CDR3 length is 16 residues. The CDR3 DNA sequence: TGTGCCAGCAGTGACGGACAGGGGGCGCGGTATGAAAAACTGTTTTTT. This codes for CASSDGQGARYEKLFF.

CDR3 bases: TGTGCCAGCAGCCCTCGGACTAGCTTCCGCAATGAGCAGTTCTTC. Translated: CASSPRTSFRNEQFF. The chain links TRBV7-2 to TRBJ2-1; the match to TRBD2 covers 8 bases. The CDR3 contains 15 residues. Per germline, CDR1 SGHTA and CDR2 FQGNSA. Trimming removed 5 bases from V and 6 bases from J; junction bases left unmatched: 9. Full variable domain (outside the CDR3, taken from reference TRBV7-2 and TRBJ2-1): GAGVSQSPSNKVTEKGKDVELRCDPISGHTALYWYRQSLGQGLEFLIYFQGNSAPDKSGLPSDRFSAERTGGSVSTLTIQRTQQEDSAVYLCASSPRTSFRNEQFFGPGTRLTVL.